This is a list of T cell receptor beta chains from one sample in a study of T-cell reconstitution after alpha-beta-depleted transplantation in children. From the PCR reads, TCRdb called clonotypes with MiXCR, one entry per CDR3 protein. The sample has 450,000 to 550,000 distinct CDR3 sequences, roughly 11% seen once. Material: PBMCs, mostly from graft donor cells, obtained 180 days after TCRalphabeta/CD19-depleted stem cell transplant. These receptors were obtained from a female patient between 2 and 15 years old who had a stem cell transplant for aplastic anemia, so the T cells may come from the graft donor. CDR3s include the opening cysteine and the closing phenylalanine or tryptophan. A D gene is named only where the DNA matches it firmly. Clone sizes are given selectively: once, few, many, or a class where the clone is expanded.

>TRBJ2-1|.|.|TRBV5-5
TGTGCCAGCAGCTTGCTTCCGGGGGACAGCTACAATGAGCAGTTCTTC
CASSLLPGDSYNEQFF
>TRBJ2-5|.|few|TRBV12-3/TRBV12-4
TGTGCCAGCCGTCCTCGGGACCAAGAGACCCAGTACTTC
CASRPRDQETQYF
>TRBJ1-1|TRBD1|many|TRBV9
TGTGCCAGCAGCGTAGTTGGACAGGTCATGAACACTGAAGCTTTCTTT
CASSVVGQVMNTEAFF
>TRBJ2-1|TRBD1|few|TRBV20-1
TGCAGTGCTAGATCATACGGACAGGGATTGAACAATGAGCAGTTCTTC
CSARSYGQGLNNEQFF
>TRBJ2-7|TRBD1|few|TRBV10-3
TGTGCCATCAGTGAGCCCGTCCGGGACAGGGAGGGAAGATATATCGACGAGCAGTACTTC
CAISEPVRDREGRYIDEQYF
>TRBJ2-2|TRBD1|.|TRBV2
TGTGCCAGCACGTCCCGGGACAGGGGGACCGGGGAGCTGTTTTTT
CASTSRDRGTGELFF
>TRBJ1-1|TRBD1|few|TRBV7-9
TGTGCCAGCAGCGGACAGGGGGGCCACACTGAAGCTTTCTTT
CASSGQGGHTEAFF
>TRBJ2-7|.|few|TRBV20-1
TGCAGTGCTAGAGATCTAGCAGAAAGGTACGGCGAGCAGTACTTC
CSARDLAERYGEQYF
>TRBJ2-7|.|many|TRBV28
TGTGCCAGCAGTATGCGGGGACCCTCCTACGAGCAGTACTTC
CASSMRGPSYEQYF
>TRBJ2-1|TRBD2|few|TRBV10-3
TGTGCCATCAGGACTCTAGCGGGGTACAATGAGCAGTTCTTC
CAIRTLAGYNEQFF
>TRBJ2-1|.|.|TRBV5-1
TGCGCCAGCAGCTTGACTAGCATTTTGAATGAGCAGTTCTTC
CASSLTSILNEQFF
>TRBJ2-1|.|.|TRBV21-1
TGTGCCAGCGGCCCGTGGGGGCTGGATGAGCAGTTCTTC
CASGPWGLDEQFF
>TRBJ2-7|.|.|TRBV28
TGTGCCAGCACCCCGGGGATAGAGCAGTACTTC
CASTPGIEQYF
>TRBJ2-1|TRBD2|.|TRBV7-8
TGTGCCAGCAGCTACGGACTAGCGGGTTCAAGGAATGAGCAGTTCTTC
CASSYGLAGSRNEQFF
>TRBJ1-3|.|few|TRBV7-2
TGTGCCAGCAGCTTAGCGTCTGGGGGCACTGGAAACACCATATATTTT
CASSLASGGTGNTIYF
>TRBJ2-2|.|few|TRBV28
TGTGCCAGCAGTTTTTTCCCACTTAACACCGGGGAGCTGTTTTTT
CASSFFPLNTGELFF
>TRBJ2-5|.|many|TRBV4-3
TGCGCCAGCAGCCAAGATGGCCGCGATTGGGAGACCCAGTACTTC
CASSQDGRDWETQYF
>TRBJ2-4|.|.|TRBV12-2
TGTGCAAGTCGCCCACCACAAGGGGCTTGGACCAAAAACATTCAGTACTTC
CASRPPQGAWTKNIQYF
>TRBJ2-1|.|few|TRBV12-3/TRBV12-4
TGTGCCAGCAGGGGGACTCGGTTGTCCAATGAGCAGTTCTTC
CASRGTRLSNEQFF
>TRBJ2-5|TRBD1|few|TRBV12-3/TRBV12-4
TGTGCCAGCAGTTTCAGGACAGGGGGATTTGAGACCCAGTACTTC
CASSFRTGGFETQYF
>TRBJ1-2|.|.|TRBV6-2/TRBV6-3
TGTGCCAGCAGTTACTCCAGGGGATCACAGCCCAACTATGGCTACACCTTC
CASSYSRGSQPNYGYTF
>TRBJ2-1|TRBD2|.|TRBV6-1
TGTGCCAGCACCATGGGTAGCGGGACCCACAATGAGCAGTTCTTC
CASTMGSGTHNEQFF
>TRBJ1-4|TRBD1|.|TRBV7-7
TGTGCCAGCAGCGCACTCAGGCGGGGACAGCTTAATGAAAAACTGTTTTTT
CASSALRRGQLNEKLFF
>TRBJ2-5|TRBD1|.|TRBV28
TGTGCCAGCAGCCTGCCGGGGACAGAGCAAGAGACCCAGTACTTC
CASSLPGTEQETQYF
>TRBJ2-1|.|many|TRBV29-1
TGCAGCGCCCGAGAGGGCGCCTACAATGAGCAGTTCTTC
CSAREGAYNEQFF
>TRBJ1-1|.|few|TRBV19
TGTGCCAGTAGCAGATGGGAGGACACTGAAGCTTTCTTT
CASSRWEDTEAFF
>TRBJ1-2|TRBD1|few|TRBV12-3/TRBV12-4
TGTGCCAGCAGTCACAGGGGGCGCGGGGGCTACACCTTC
CASSHRGRGGYTF
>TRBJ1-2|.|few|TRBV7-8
TGTGCCAGCAGCTTAGAAGGGCCAGGCCCAGCTAACTATGGCTACACCTTC
CASSLEGPGPANYGYTF
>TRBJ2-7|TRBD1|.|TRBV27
TGTGCCAGCAGTGCGGAGACAGGGGGCGGTGAGCAGTACTTC
CASSAETGGGEQYF
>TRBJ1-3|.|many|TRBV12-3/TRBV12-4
TGTGCCAGCAGCCTTTCTGGAAACACCATATATTTT
CASSLSGNTIYF
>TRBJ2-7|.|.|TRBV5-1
TGCGCCAGCAGCAATAAGTTGGAGCAGTACTTC
CASSNKLEQYF
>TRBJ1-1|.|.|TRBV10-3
TGTGCCATCAGCGATCTGGGGGAGGGCACTGAAGCTTTCTTT
CAISDLGEGTEAFF
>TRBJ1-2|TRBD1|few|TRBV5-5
TGTGCCAGCAGCTTGTCCCGGGACAGGGGGCACTATGGCTACACCTTC
CASSLSRDRGHYGYTF
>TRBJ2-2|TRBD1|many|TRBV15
TGTGCCACCAGCGCGCGACAGGGCTCCGGGGAGCTGTTTTTT
CATSARQGSGELFF
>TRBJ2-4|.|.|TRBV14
TGTGCCAGCAGCCCGACGCTCTCTCTAGCCAAAAACATTCAGTACTTC
CASSPTLSLAKNIQYF
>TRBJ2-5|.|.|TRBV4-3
TGCGCCAGCAGCCAAGCCCGATTCCGGTCACAAGAGACCCAGTACTTC
CASSQARFRSQETQYF
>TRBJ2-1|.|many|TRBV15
TGTGCCACCAGCAGAGATCGCCTGGCGTACAATGAGCAGTTCTTC
CATSRDRLAYNEQFF
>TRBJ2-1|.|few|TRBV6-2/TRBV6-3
TGTGCCAGCAGTTACTCGACTTCCTCACTAGAGCAGTTCTTC
CASSYSTSSLEQFF
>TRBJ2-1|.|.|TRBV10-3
TGTGCCATCAGTGTAACTAGGTGGGGCAATGAGCAGTTCTTC
CAISVTRWGNEQFF
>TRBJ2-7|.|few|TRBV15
TGTGCCACCAGCAGCTTGGACGGTACCTACGAGCAGTACTTC
CATSSLDGTYEQYF
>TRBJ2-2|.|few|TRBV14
TGTGCCAGCAGCCAATGGAACACCGGGGAGCTGTTTTTT
CASSQWNTGELFF